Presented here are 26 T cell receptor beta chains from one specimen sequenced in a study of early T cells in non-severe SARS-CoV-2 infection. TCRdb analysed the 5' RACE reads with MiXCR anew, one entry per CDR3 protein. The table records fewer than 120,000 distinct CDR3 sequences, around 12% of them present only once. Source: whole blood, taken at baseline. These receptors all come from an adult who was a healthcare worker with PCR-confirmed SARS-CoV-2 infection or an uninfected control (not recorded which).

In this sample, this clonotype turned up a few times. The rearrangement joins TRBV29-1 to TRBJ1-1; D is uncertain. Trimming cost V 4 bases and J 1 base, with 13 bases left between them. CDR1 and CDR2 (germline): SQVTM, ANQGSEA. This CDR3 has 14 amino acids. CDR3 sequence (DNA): TGCAGCGTTGTGTCAGCCATCCCGAACACTGAAGCTTTCTTT. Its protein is CSVVSAIPNTEAFF.

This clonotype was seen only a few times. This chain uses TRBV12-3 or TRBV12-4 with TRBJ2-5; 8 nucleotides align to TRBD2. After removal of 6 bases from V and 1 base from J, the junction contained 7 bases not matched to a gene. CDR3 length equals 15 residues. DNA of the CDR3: TGTGCCAGCAGCAGCCCCGGGACTAGCCAAGAGACCCAGTACTTC. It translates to CASSSPGTSQETQYF.

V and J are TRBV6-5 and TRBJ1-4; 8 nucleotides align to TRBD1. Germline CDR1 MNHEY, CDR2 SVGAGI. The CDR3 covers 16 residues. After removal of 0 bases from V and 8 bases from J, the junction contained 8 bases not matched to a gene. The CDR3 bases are TGTGCCAGCAGTTACTCGATCAGGACAGGGCAAGAAAAACTGTTTTTT. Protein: CASSYSIRTGQEKLFF.

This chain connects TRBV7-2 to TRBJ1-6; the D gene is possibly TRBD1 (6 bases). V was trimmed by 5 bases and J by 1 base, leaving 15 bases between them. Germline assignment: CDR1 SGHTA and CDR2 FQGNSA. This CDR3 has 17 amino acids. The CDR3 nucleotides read TGTGCCAGCAGCGAAAAATGGACAGTTTCCTATAATTCACCCCTCCACTTT. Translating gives CASSEKWTVSYNSPLHF. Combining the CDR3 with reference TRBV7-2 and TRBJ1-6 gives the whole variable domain GAGVSQSPSNKVTEKGKDVELRCDPISGHTALYWYRQSLGQGLEFLIYFQGNSAPDKSGLPSDRFSAERTGGSVSTLTIQRTQQEDSAVYLCASSEKWTVSYNSPLHFGNGTRLTVT.

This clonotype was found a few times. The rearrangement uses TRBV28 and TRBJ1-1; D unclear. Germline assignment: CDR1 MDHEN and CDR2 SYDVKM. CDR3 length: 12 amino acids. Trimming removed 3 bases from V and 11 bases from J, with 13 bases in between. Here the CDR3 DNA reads TGTGCCAGCAGTTTCCGGGGATACGGGGCTTTCTTT. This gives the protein CASSFRGYGAFF.

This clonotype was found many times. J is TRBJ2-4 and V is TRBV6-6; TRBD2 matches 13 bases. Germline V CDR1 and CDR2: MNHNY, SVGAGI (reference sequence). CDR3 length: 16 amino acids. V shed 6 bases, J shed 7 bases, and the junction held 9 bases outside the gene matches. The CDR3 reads CASSSQPTSGRNIQYF. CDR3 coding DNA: TGTGCCAGCAGCTCCCAACCGACTAGCGGGAGGAACATTCAGTACTTC.

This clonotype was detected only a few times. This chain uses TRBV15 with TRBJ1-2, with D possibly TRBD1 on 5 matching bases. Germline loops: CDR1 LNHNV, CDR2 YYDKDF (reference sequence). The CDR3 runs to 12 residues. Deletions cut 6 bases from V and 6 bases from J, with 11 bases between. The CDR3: CATSWGVNGYTF. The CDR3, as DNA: TGTGCCACCAGTTGGGGGGTTAATGGCTACACCTTC.

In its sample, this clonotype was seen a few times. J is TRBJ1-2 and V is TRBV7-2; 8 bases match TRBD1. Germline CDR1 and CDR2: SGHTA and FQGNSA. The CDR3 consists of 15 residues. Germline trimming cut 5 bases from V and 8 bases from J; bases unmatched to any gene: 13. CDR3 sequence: CASSDMRTGIRGYTF. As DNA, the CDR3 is TGTGCCAGCAGCGATATGAGGACAGGGATTAGAGGCTACACCTTC.

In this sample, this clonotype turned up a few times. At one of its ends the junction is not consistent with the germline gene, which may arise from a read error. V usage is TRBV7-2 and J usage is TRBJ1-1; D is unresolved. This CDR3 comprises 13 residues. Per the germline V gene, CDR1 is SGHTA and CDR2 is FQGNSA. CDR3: CASSLEEGAKLRF. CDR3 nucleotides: TGTGCCAGCAGCTTAGAGGAGGGCGCGAAGCTTCGCTTT. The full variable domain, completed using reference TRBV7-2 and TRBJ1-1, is GAGVSQSPSNKVTEKGKDVELRCDPISGHTALYWYRQSLGQGLEFLIYFQGNSAPDKSGLPSDRFSAERTGGSVSTLTIQRTQQEDSAVYLCASSLEEGAKLRFGQGTRLTVV.

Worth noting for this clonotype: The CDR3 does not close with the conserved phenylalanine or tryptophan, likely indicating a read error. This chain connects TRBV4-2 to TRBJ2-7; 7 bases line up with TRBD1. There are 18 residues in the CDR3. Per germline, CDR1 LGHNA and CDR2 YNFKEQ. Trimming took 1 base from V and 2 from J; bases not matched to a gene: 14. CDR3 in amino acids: CASSQGSRGRLRTYEQYL. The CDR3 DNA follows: TGTGCCAGCAGCCAAGGTTCCAGGGGGAGATTAAGGACCTACGAGCAGTACCTC.

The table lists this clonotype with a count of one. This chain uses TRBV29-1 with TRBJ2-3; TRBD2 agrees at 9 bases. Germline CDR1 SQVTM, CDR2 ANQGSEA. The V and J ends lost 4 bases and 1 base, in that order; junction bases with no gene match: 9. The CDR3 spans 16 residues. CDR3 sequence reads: CSVVGGRGGRTDTQYF. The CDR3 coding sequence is TGCAGCGTTGTCGGCGGGAGGGGCGGACGCACAGATACGCAGTATTTT.

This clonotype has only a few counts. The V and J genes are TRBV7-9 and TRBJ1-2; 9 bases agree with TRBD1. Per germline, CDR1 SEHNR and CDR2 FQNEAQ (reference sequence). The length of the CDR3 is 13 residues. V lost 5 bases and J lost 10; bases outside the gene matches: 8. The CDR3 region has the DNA TGTGCCAGCAGCCGGGGACAGGGATTCGACTACACCTTC. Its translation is CASSRGQGFDYTF.

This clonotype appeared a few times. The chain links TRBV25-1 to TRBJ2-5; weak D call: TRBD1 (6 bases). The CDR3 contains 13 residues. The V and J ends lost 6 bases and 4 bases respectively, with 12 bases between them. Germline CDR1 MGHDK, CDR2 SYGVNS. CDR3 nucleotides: TGTGCCAGCAGCGAAGGACAGTCAGAGACCCAGTACTTC. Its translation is CASSEGQSETQYF.

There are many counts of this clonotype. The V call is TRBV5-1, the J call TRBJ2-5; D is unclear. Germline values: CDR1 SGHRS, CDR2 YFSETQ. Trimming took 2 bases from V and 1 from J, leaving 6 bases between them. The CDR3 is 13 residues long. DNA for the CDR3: TGCGCCAGCAGCTTCGGGCCCCAAGAGACCCAGTACTTC. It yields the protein CASSFGPQETQYF.

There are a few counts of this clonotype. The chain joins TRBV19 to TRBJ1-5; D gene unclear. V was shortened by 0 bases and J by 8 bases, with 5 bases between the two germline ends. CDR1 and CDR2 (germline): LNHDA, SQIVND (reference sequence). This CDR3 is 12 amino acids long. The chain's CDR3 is CASSIDFEPQHF. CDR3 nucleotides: TGTGCCAGTAGTATAGATTTTGAGCCCCAGCATTTT.

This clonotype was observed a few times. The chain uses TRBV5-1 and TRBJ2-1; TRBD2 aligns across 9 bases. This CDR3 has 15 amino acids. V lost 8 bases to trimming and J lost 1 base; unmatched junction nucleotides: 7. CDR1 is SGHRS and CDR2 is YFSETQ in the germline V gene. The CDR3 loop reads CASSPLAGSYNEQFF. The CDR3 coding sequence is TGCGCCAGTAGTCCTCTAGCGGGGTCCTACAATGAGCAGTTCTTC.

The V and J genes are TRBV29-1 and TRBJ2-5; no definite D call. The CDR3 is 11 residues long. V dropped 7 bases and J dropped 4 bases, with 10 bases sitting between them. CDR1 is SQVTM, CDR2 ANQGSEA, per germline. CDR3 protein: CSALVPETQYF. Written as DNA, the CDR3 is TGCAGCGCCCTGGTCCCAGAGACCCAGTACTTC.

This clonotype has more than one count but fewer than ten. This CDR3 reads CSARGEGFYEQYF. The CDR3 DNA sequence: TGCAGTGCTAGAGGAGAAGGATTCTACGAGCAGTACTTC. This chain joins TRBV20-1 and TRBJ2-7; D is ambiguous. Germline CDR1 is DFQATT and CDR2 is SNEGSKA (reference sequence). Trimming took off 1 base at V and 3 bases at J, with 10 bases between the two ends. This CDR3 comprises 13 residues.

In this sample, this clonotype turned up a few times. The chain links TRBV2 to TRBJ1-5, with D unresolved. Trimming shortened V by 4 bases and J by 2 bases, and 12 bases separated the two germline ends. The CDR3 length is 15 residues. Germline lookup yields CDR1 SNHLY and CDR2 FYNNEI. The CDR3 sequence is CASSAAGIGNQPQHF. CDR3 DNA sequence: TGTGCCAGCAGTGCAGCCGGGATAGGCAATCAGCCCCAGCATTTT.

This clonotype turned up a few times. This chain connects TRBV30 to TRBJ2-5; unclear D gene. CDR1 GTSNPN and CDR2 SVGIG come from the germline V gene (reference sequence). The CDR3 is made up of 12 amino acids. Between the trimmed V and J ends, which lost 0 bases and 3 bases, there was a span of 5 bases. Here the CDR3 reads CAWSVAKETQYF. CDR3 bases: TGTGCCTGGAGTGTTGCCAAAGAGACCCAGTACTTC.

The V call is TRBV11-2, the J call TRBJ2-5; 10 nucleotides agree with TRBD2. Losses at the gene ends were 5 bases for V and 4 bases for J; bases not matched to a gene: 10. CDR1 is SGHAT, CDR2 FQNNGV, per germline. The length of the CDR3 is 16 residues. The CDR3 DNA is TGTGCCAGCAGCGATCTAGCGGGAGTGTCGGGAGAGACCCAGTACTTC. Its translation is CASSDLAGVSGETQYF. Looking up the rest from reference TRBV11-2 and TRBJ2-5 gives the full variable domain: EAGVAQSPRYKIIEKRQSVAFWCNPISGHATLYWYQQILGQGPKLLIQFQNNGVVDDSQLPKDRFSAERLKGVDSTLKIQPAKLEDSAVYLCASSDLAGVSGETQYFGPGTRLLVL.

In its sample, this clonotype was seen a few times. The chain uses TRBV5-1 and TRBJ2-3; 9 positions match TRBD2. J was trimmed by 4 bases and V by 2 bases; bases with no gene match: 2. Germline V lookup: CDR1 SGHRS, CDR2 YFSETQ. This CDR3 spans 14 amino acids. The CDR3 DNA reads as TGCGCCAGCAGCTTTAGCGGGAGTCCAGATACGCAGTATTTT. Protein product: CASSFSGSPDTQYF.

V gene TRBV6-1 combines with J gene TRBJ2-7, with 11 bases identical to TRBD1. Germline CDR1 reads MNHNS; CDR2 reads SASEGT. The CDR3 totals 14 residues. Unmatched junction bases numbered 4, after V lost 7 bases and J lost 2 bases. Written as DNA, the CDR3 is TGTGCCAGCATATGGACAGGGGGCCCCTACGAGCAGTACTTC. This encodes CASIWTGGPYEQYF.

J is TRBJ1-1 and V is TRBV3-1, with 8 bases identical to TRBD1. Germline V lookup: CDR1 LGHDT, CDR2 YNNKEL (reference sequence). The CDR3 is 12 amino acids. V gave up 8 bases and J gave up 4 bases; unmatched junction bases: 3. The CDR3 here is CASADRGTEAFF. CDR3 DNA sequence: TGTGCCAGCGCTGACAGGGGCACTGAAGCTTTCTTT.

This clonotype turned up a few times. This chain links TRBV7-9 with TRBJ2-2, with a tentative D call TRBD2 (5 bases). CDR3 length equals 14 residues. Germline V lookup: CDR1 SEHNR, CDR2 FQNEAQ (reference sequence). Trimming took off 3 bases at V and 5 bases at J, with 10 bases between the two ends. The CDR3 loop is CASSLKGVTGELFF. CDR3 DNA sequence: TGTGCCAGCAGCTTGAAGGGAGTAACCGGGGAGCTGTTTTTT.

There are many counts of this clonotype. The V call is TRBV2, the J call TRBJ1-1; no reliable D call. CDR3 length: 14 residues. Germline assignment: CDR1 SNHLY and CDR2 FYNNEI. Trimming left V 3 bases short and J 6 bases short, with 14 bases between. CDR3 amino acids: CASSDIDLDPEAFF. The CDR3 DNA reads TGTGCCAGCAGTGACATCGACCTCGACCCTGAAGCTTTCTTT.